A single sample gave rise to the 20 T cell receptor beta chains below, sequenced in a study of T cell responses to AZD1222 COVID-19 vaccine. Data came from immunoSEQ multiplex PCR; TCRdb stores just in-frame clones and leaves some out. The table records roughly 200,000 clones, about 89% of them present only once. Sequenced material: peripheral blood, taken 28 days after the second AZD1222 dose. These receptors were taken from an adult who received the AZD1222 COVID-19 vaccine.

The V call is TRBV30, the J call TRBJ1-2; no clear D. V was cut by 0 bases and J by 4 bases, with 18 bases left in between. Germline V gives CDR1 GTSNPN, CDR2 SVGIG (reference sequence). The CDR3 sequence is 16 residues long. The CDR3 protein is CAWSVLRAAASYGYTF. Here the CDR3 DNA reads TGTGCCTGGAGTGTACTTCGGGCAGCGGCAAGCTATGGCTACACCTTC.

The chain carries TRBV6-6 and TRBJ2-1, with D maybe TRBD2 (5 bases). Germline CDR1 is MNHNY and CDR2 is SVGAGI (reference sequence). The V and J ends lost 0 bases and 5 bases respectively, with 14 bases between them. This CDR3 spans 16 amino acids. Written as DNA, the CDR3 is TGTGCCAGCAGTTACTCGCGGGTTGTTATCAACAATGAGCAGTTCTTC. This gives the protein CASSYSRVVINNEQFF.

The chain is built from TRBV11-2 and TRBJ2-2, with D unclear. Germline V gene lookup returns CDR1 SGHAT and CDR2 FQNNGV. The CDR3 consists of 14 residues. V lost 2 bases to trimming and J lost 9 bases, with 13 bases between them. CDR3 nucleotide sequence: TGTGCCAGCAGCTTAAATGGCAACCACCGGGAGCTGTTTTTT. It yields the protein CASSLNGNHRELFF.

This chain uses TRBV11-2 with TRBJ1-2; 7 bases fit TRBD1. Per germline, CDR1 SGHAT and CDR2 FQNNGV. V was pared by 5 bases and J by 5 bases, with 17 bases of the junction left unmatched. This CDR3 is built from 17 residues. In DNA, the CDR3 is TGTGCCAGCAGCCCGGGCCGGGGACAGAGGGATGATTATGGCTACACCTTC. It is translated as CASSPGRGQRDDYGYTF.

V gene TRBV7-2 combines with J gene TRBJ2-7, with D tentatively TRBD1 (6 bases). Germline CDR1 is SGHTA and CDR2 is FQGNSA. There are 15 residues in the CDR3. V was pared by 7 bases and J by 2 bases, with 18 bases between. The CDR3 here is CASTLQGSGPYEQYF. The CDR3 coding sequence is TGTGCCAGCACCCTCCAGGGGTCCGGGCCCTACGAGCAGTACTTC.

The CDR3 here is CASSEILQGGWYGYTF. The DNA for the CDR3 is TGTGCCAGCAGTGAAATCCTCCAGGGAGGGTGGTATGGCTACACCTTC. This chain links TRBV25-1 with TRBJ1-2, with D possibly being TRBD1 (5 bases). The germline CDR1 and CDR2 sequences are MGHDK and SYGVNS. This CDR3 is built from 16 residues. The V gene lost 2 bases and the J gene lost 5 bases, with 18 bases spanning the gap.

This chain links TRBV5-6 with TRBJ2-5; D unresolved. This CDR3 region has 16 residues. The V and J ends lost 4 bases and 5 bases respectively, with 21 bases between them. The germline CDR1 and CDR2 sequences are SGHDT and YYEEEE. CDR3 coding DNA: TGTGCCAGCAGCCCGCAGAATGCGGCGAGGTGGGAGACCCAGTACTTC. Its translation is CASSPQNAARWETQYF. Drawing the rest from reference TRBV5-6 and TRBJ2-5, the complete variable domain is DAGVTQSPTHLIKTRGQQVTLRCSPKSGHDTVSWYQQALGQGPQFIFQYYEEEERQRGNFPDRFSGHQFPNYSSELNVNALLLGDSALYLCASSPQNAARWETQYFGPGTRLLVL.

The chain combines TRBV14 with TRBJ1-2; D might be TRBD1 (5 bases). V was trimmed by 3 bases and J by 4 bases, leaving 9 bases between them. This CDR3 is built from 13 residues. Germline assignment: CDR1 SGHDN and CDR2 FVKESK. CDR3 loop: CASSQGGVYGYTF. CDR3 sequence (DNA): TGTGCCAGCAGCCAGGGGGGGGTCTATGGCTACACCTTC.

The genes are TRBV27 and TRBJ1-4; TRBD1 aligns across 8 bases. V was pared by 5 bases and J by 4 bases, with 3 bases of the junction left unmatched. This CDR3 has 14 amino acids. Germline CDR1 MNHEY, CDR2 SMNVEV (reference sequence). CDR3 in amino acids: CASSRTGYNEKLFF. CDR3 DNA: TGTGCCAGCAGTCGGACAGGGTATAATGAAAAACTGTTTTTT.

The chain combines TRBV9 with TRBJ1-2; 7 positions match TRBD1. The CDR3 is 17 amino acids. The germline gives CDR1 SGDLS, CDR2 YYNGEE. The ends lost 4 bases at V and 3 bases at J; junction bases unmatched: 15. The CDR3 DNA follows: TGTGCCAGCAGCTCATCCCCGGGACAGACGAGGGACTATGGCTACACCTTC. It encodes CASSSSPGQTRDYGYTF. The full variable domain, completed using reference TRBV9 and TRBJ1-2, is DSGVTQTPKHLITATGQRVTLRCSPRSGDLSVYWYQQSLDQGLQFLIQYYNGEERAKGNILERFSAQQFPDLHSELNLSSLELGDSALYFCASSSSPGQTRDYGYTFGSGTRLTVV.

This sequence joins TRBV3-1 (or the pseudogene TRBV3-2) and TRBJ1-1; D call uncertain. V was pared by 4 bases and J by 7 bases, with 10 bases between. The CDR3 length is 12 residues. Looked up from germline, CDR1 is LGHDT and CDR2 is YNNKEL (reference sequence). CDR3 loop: CASSLGKIEAFF. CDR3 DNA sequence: TGTGCCAGCAGCCTCGGAAAGATTGAAGCTTTCTTT.

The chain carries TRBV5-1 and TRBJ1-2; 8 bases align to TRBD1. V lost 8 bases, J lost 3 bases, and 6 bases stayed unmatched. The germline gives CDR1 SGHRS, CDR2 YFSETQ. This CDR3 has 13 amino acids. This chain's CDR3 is CARLQGEDYGYTF. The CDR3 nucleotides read TGCGCCAGGCTACAGGGGGAGGACTATGGCTACACCTTC. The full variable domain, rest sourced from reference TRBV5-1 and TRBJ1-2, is KAGVTQTPRYLIKTRGQQVTLSCSPISGHRSVSWYQQTPGQGLQFLFEYFSETQRNKGNFPGRFSGRQFSNSRSEMNVSTLELGDSALYLCARLQGEDYGYTFGSGTRLTVV.

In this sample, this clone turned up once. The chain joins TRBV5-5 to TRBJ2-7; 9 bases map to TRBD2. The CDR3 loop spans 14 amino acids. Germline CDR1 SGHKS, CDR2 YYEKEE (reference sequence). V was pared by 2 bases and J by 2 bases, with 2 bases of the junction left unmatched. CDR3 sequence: CASSFLAGTYEQYF. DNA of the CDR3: TGTGCCAGCAGCTTCCTAGCGGGGACCTACGAGCAGTACTTC.

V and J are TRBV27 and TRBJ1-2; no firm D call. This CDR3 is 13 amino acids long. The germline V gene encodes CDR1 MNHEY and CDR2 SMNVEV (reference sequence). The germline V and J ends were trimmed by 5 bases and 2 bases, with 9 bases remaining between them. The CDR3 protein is CASSKRENYGYTF. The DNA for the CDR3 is TGTGCCAGCAGTAAGCGGGAGAACTATGGCTACACCTTC.

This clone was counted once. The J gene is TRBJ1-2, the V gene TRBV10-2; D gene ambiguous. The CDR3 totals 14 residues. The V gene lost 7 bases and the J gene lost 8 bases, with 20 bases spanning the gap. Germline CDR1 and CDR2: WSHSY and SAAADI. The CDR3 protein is CASKASRTIAGYTF. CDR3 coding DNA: TGCGCCAGCAAGGCGTCCCGGACGATCGCCGGCTACACCTTC.

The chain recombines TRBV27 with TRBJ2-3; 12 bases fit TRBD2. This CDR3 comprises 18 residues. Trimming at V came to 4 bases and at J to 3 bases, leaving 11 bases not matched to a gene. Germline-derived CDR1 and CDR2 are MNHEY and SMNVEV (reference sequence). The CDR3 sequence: CASSSRVLTSGRTDTQYF. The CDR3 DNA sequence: TGTGCCAGCAGTTCTAGGGTATTAACTAGCGGGAGGACAGATACGCAGTATTTT.

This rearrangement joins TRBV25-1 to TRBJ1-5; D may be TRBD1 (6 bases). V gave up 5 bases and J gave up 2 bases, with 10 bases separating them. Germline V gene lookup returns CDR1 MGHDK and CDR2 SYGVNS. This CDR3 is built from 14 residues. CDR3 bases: TGTGCCAGCAGTAGGGGGGGCGGCAATCAGCCCCAGCATTTT. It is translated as CASSRGGGNQPQHF.

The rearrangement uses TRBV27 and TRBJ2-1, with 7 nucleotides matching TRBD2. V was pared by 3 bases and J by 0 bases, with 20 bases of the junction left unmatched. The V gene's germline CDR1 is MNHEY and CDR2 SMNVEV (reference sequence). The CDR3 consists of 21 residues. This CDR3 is CASSLARGRVTGGSSYNEQFF. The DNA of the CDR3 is TGTGCCAGCAGTTTGGCCCGGGGACGGGTAACTGGCGGGAGCTCCTACAATGAGCAGTTCTTC.

The CDR3 region is CASSLGRRQGYEQYF. The DNA for the CDR3 is TGTGCCAGCAGCCTCGGGCGGCGACAGGGCTACGAGCAGTACTTC. V is TRBV11-2 and J is TRBJ2-7; TRBD1 matches 7 bases. Germline lookup yields CDR1 SGHAT and CDR2 FQNNGV. With V trimmed by 5 bases and J by 3 bases, 10 bases remained unmatched. The CDR3 is 15 residues long.

Here the CDR3 reads CASSLAPGGAEVNTEAFF. CDR3 nucleotide sequence: TGTGCCAGCAGCTTAGCTCCAGGGGGCGCAGAAGTGAACACTGAAGCTTTCTTT. The chain combines TRBV7-9 with TRBJ1-1; 8 bases map to TRBD1. V was clipped by 0 bases and J by 0 bases; unmatched bases: 9. Germline CDR1 SEHNR, CDR2 FQNEAQ (reference sequence). This CDR3 comprises 18 residues.